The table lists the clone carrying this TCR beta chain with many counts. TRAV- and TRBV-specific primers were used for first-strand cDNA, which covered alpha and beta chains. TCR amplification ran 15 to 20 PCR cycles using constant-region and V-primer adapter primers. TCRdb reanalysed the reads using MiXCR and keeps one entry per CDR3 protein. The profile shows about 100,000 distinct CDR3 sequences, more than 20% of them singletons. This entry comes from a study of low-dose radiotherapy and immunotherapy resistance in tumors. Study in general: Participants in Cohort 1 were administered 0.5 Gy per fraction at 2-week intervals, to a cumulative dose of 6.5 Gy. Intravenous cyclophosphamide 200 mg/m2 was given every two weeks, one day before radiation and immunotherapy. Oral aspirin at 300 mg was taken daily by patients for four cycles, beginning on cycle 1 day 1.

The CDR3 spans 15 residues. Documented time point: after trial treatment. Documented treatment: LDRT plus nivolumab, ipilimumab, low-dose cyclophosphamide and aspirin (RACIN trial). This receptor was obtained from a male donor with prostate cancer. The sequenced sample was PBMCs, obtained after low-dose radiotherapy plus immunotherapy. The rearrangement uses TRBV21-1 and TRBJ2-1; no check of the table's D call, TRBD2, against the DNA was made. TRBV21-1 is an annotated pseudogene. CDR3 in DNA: TGTGCCAGCAGCAAATGGAGGGGAGGGGGCAATGAGCAGTTCTTC. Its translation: CASSKWRGGGNEQFF.